This T cell receptor beta chain derives from a study of technical replicates of blood from a few donors. The CDR3 consists of 14 residues. Germline V gene data show CDR1 as SGHVS and CDR2 as FQNEAQ. V was cut by 5 bases and J by 4 bases, with 11 bases left in between. Profiling relied on immunoSEQ multiplex PCR, and the TCRdb table lists in-frame clones only, not all of them. The sample lists around 50,000 clones, around 94% occurring once. The V call is TRBV7-8, the J call TRBJ1-4, with D perhaps TRBD1 (5 bases). The sample comprised T cells isolated from PBMCs. The source is a human donor in good health. For the CDR3, the DNA is TGTGCCAGCAGCAACACAGGACGTAATGAAAAACTGTTTTTT. Its translation: CASSNTGRNEKLFF.